The 5 T cell receptor beta chains presented below share a single source sample, sequenced in a study of T-cell memory formation after mild COVID-19. MiXCR was run by TCRdb on the 5' RACE reads, yielding one entry per CDR3 protein. The sample has about 250,000 distinct CDR3 sequences; about a sixth are singletons. The source material was PBMCs or a T cell subset sorted from them (not recorded which). The receptors originated from a young man who had mild COVID-19 (a few samples of this study predate the infection). Cell type and time point are not known.

As regards this clonotype: Compared with germline, one end of the junction differs, possibly owing to a read error. V and J are TRBV7-2 and TRBJ2-1; D is unresolved. The CDR3 loop spans 12 amino acids. Germline V gene lookup returns CDR1 SGHTA and CDR2 FQGNSA. CDR3: CASSPPSYEKFF. CDR3 bases: TGTGCCAGCAGCCCACCGTCCTATGAGAAGTTCTTC.

This clonotype was counted ten times or more. The chain joins TRBV4-2 to TRBJ2-5; D unresolved. This CDR3 region has 15 residues. Trimming took off 0 bases at V and 2 bases at J, with 10 bases between the two ends. CDR1 LGHNA and CDR2 YNFKEQ come from the germline V gene. The CDR3 here is CASSQDRPGQETQYF. The DNA for the CDR3 is TGTGCCAGCAGCCAAGATCGTCCAGGACAAGAGACCCAGTACTTC.

The CDR3 is CATSDDGGSPLHF. As DNA, the CDR3 is TGTGCCACCAGTGATGACGGGGGATCACCCCTCCACTTT. The rearrangement joins TRBV24-1 to TRBJ1-6; TRBD1 might be the D (5 bases). CDR1 is KGHDR and CDR2 is SFDVKD in the germline V gene. The CDR3 totals 13 residues. V dropped 3 bases and J dropped 10 bases, with 9 bases sitting between them.

This clonotype appeared a single time. The gene calls are TRBV5-1 and TRBJ2-3; D may correspond to TRBD1 or TRBD2 (6 bases each). Germline CDR1 and CDR2: SGHRS and YFSETQ. The V end was cut by 4 bases, the J end by 0 bases, with 24 bases between. CDR3 length equals 19 residues. CDR3 DNA sequence: TGCGCCAGCAGCCTATACGGGTACGGGGGCCTTTTAAGCACAGATACGCAGTATTTT. This sequence encodes CASSLYGYGGLLSTDTQYF.

This clonotype was seen a few times. The chain couples TRBV9 to TRBJ2-3; TRBD2 matches at 8 bases. This CDR3 region has 16 residues. The V and J ends lost 3 bases and 2 bases, in that order; junction bases with no gene match: 8. Germline CDR1 is SGDLS and CDR2 is YYNGEE. The CDR3 DNA is TGTGCCAGCAGCGCAGAACTAGCGGCGCACACAGATACGCAGTATTTT. As protein: CASSAELAAHTDTQYF.